The 18 T cell receptor beta chains below were found in one sample sequenced in a study of T cell responses to AZD1222 COVID-19 vaccine. Libraries were prepared by immunoSEQ multiplex PCR; TCRdb keeps only in-frame clonotypes and omits some of them. The table shows roughly 170,000 clones, with 90% to 95% occurring only once. The material was peripheral blood, obtained 28 days after the second AZD1222 dose. These receptors originate from an adult who received the AZD1222 COVID-19 vaccine.

V gene TRBV11-1 combines with J gene TRBJ2-5, with 7 positions matching TRBD2. Germline V gene data show CDR1 as SGHAT and CDR2 as FQDESV (reference sequence). The CDR3 runs to 14 residues. Germline trimming cut 4 bases from V and 2 bases from J; bases unmatched to any gene: 4. The CDR3 spells CASSSPGGQETQYF. CDR3 in DNA: TGTGCCAGCAGCTCCCCCGGGGGGCAAGAGACCCAGTACTTC.

V and J are TRBV27 and TRBJ2-3; D unclear. Germline V CDR1 and CDR2: MNHEY, SMNVEV (reference sequence). The CDR3 totals 13 residues. With 7 bases removed from V and 2 bases from J, the gap between germline ends came to 10 bases. The CDR3 loop is CASTDRSTDTQYF. The CDR3 region has the DNA TGTGCCAGCACCGATAGGTCCACAGATACGCAGTATTTT.

The gene calls are TRBV7-2 and TRBJ1-1; 9 bases align to TRBD1. The CDR3 spans 13 residues. The V segment lost 1 base and the J segment 11 bases; nucleotides outside the gene matches: 5. Germline CDR1 and CDR2: SGHTA and FQGNSA. This chain's CDR3 is CASSLGWTGDAFF. The CDR3 DNA sequence: TGTGCCAGCAGCTTAGGTTGGACAGGGGACGCTTTCTTT. The entire variable domain, with the rest obtained from reference TRBV7-2 and TRBJ1-1, is as follows: GAGVSQSPSNKVTEKGKDVELRCDPISGHTALYWYRQSLGQGLEFLIYFQGNSAPDKSGLPSDRFSAERTGGSVSTLTIQRTQQEDSAVYLCASSLGWTGDAFFGQGTRLTVV.

The chain carries TRBV3-1 (or the pseudogene TRBV3-2) and TRBJ2-2, with 15 bases aligning to TRBD2. After removal of 6 bases from V and 6 bases from J, the junction contained 5 bases not matched to a gene. Germline V gene lookup returns CDR1 LGHDT and CDR2 YNNKEL (reference sequence). The CDR3 sequence is 16 residues long. The CDR3, as DNA: TGTGCCAGCAGGTTGGGACTAGCGGGGGGTCCCGGGGAGCTGTTTTTT. Translating gives CASRLGLAGGPGELFF.

This sequence joins TRBV5-4 and TRBJ1-2, with 10 bases identical to TRBD1. The CDR3 extends over 15 amino acids. The germline CDR1 and CDR2 sequences are SGHNT and YYREEE (reference sequence). Trimming removed 5 bases from V and 3 bases from J; junction bases left unmatched: 7. This CDR3 reads CASRAGQGGDYGYTF. CDR3 nucleotide sequence: TGTGCCAGCAGGGCCGGACAGGGGGGAGACTATGGCTACACCTTC.

This sequence joins TRBV19 and TRBJ2-7, with D maybe TRBD1 (6 bases). Trimming left V 6 bases short and J 1 base short, with 10 bases between. This CDR3 has 13 residues. From germline, CDR1 is LNHDA and CDR2 SQIVND (reference sequence). The CDR3 loop reads CASRQGGSYEQYF. The DNA for the CDR3 is TGTGCCAGTAGACAGGGTGGTTCCTACGAGCAGTACTTC.

The chain links TRBV7-8 to TRBJ2-5; unclear D gene. The CDR3 runs 14 residues. With 3 bases removed from V and 2 bases from J, the gap between germline ends came to 10 bases. Germline V gives CDR1 SGHVS, CDR2 FQNEAQ. CDR3 sequence reads: CASSFQSVQETQYF. In nucleotides, the CDR3 is TGTGCCAGCAGCTTCCAGTCGGTTCAAGAGACCCAGTACTTC. Combining the CDR3 with reference TRBV7-8 and TRBJ2-5 gives the whole variable domain GAGVSQSPRYKVAKRGQDVALRCDPISGHVSLFWYQQALGQGPEFLTYFQNEAQLDKSGLPSDRFFAERPEGSVSTLKIQRTQQEDSAVYLCASSFQSVQETQYFGPGTRLLVL.

The chain joins TRBV3-1 (or the pseudogene TRBV3-2) to TRBJ2-3; 10 bases map to TRBD2. In germline, CDR1 is LGHDT, CDR2 YNNKEL (reference sequence). This CDR3 region has 14 residues. Trimming removed 10 bases from V and 6 bases from J; junction bases left unmatched: 10. CDR3: CATMLAGAGDTQYF. The CDR3 DNA reads as TGTGCCACCATGCTAGCGGGAGCTGGGGATACGCAGTATTTT.

The V gene is TRBV6-5, the J gene TRBJ1-2; 7 nucleotides line up with TRBD1. The CDR3 consists of 14 residues. Germline loops: CDR1 MNHEY, CDR2 SVGAGI. Losses at the gene ends were 5 bases for V and 3 bases for J; bases not matched to a gene: 6. The CDR3 DNA reads as TGTGCCAGCAGTCCTCCGGGACAGCACTATGGCTACACCTTC. As protein: CASSPPGQHYGYTF.

The J gene is TRBJ1-5, the V gene TRBV2; TRBD1 aligns across 12 bases. The CDR3 is 15 residues long. Germline loops: CDR1 SNHLY, CDR2 FYNNEI. After removal of 7 bases from V and 6 bases from J, the junction contained 7 bases not matched to a gene. CDR3 coding DNA: TGTGCCAGCATGGGACAGGGGGCTAGAGGTCAGCCCCAGCATTTT. This encodes CASMGQGARGQPQHF.

V and J are TRBV19 and TRBJ2-5; 7 bases fit TRBD2. CDR3 size: 16 residues. CDR1 is LNHDA and CDR2 is SQIVND in the germline V gene (reference sequence). After removal of 3 bases from V and 4 bases from J, the junction contained 11 bases not matched to a gene. The CDR3 DNA follows: TGTGCCAGTAGTATTGCTGGGGGGGAGGCCGGAGAGACCCAGTACTTC. Its protein is CASSIAGGEAGETQYF.

The chain recombines TRBV9 with TRBJ1-5, with D possibly TRBD1 on 5 matching bases. Trimming took 4 bases from V and 3 from J, leaving 11 bases between them. This CDR3 is built from 14 residues. Germline V lookup: CDR1 SGDLS, CDR2 YYNGEE. The CDR3: CASSPTGNNQPQHF. The CDR3 DNA is TGTGCCAGCAGCCCCACAGGTAACAATCAGCCCCAGCATTTT.

V usage is TRBV29-1 and J usage is TRBJ2-5, with 11 bases that match TRBD1. V dropped 3 bases and J dropped 7; count of bases not matched to a gene: 10. This CDR3 has 15 amino acids. Germline CDR1 and CDR2: SQVTM and ANQGSEA. The CDR3 spells CSVDDRTGGYGTQYF. The CDR3 coding sequence is TGCAGCGTTGACGACCGGACAGGGGGCTACGGGACCCAGTACTTC.

The V and J genes are TRBV5-8 and TRBJ2-1, with a tentative D call TRBD1 (5 bases). Germline V gene lookup returns CDR1 SGHTS and CDR2 YDEGEE. V lost 8 bases to trimming and J lost 7 bases, with 13 bases between them. This CDR3 has 12 residues. CDR3 sequence reads: CAREGHANEQFF. CDR3 DNA sequence: TGTGCCAGAGAAGGACACGCGAATGAGCAGTTCTTC. Based on the CDR3 plus reference TRBV5-8 and TRBJ2-1, the full variable domain is EAGVTQSPTHLIKTRGQQATLRCSPISGHTSVYWYQQALGLGLQFLLWYDEGEERNRGNFPPRFSGRQFPNYSSELNVNALELEDSALYLCAREGHANEQFFGPGTRLTVL.

V gene TRBV28 combines with J gene TRBJ1-1; D is undetermined. V gave up 3 bases and J gave up 0 bases, with 8 bases separating them. Germline CDR1 is MDHEN and CDR2 is SYDVKM. This CDR3 spans 14 amino acids. CDR3 in amino acids: CASSFYRLNTEAFF. DNA for the CDR3: TGTGCCAGCAGTTTTTACAGACTGAACACTGAAGCTTTCTTT.

The rearrangement links TRBV7-6 to TRBJ2-7; possibly TRBD2 for D (5 bases). The CDR3 length is 15 residues. From germline, CDR1 is SGHVS and CDR2 FNYEAQ. The germline V and J ends were trimmed by 6 bases and 0 bases, with 15 bases remaining between them. The CDR3 nucleotides are TGTGCCAGCAGTCACGACGTTGAGGGCTCCTACGAGCAGTACTTC. This encodes CASSHDVEGSYEQYF.

This chain connects TRBV5-1 to TRBJ1-1, with D perhaps matching TRBD1 (6 bases). Trimming cost V 4 bases and J 1 base, with 14 bases left between them. The CDR3 sequence is 15 residues long. Germline CDR1 and CDR2: SGHRS and YFSETQ. The CDR3 loop reads CASSDYRVANTEAFF. CDR3 sequence (DNA): TGCGCCAGCAGCGATTACAGGGTTGCGAACACTGAAGCTTTCTTT.

The chain is built from TRBV19 and TRBJ1-5, with 7 bases matching TRBD1. Germline CDR1 is LNHDA and CDR2 is SQIVND (reference sequence). CDR3 length: 16 amino acids. Losses at the gene ends were 6 bases for V and 2 bases for J; bases not matched to a gene: 10. This CDR3 is CASRGTDGPGNQPQHF. In DNA, the CDR3 is TGTGCCAGTAGAGGGACAGACGGCCCAGGCAATCAGCCCCAGCATTTT.